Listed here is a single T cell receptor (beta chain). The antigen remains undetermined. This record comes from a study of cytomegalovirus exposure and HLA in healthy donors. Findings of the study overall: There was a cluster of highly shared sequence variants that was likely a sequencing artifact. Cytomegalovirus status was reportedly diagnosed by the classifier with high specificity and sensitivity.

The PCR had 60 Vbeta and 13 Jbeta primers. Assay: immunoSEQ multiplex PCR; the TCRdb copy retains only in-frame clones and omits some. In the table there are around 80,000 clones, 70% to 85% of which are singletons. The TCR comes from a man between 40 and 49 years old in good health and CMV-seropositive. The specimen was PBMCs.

CDR3 in amino acids: CAWSPPEQGRGTDTQYF. The CDR3 DNA sequence: TGTGCCTGGAGCCCGCCCGAACAGGGCCGTGGCACAGATACGCAGTATTTT. V usage is TRBV30 and J usage is TRBJ2-3, with D perhaps matching TRBD1 (6 bases). V shed 3 bases and J shed 1 base, with 20 bases lying between them. CDR3 length equals 17 residues. Per the germline V gene, CDR1 is GTSNPN and CDR2 is SVGIG (reference sequence).